Below are 30 T cell receptor beta chains sequenced from a single sample in a study of blood T cells in healthy people across ages. Combining a sample-barcoded 5' primer with a J-beta primer mix, a second PCR ran for roughly 7 to 12 cycles. TCRdb analysed the 5' RACE reads with MiXCR anew, one entry per CDR3 protein. Of 1.5 million to 2 million distinct CDR3 sequences in the sample, around 48% are singletons; the top ten hold around 2.1%. Sequences were obtained from blood. Receptors were obtained from a woman in her forties in good health.

Concerning this clonotype: The junction differs from germline at one of its ends, possibly a read error. The rearrangement links TRBV6-2 or TRBV6-3 to TRBJ2-5; D call uncertain. Germline V lookup: CDR1 MNHEY, CDR2 SVGEGT. The CDR3 length is 13 residues. The CDR3 reads CAGSYSSGTEQYF. For the CDR3, the DNA is TGTGCCGGCAGTTACTCTTCCGGAACGGAGCAGTACTTC.

This clonotype was seen only a few times. The genes are TRBV11-2 and TRBJ2-5, with D perhaps TRBD2 (5 bases). CDR1 and CDR2 from the germline V gene are SGHAT and FQNNGV. There are 16 residues in the CDR3. V shed 5 bases and J shed 5 bases, with 21 bases lying between them. As DNA, the CDR3 is TGTGCCAGCAGCCCCCCCCGGTCGGGGTATTTGGAGACCCAGTACTTC. This gives the protein CASSPPRSGYLETQYF. Full variable domain (rest looked up from reference TRBV11-2 and TRBJ2-5): EAGVAQSPRYKIIEKRQSVAFWCNPISGHATLYWYQQILGQGPKLLIQFQNNGVVDDSQLPKDRFSAERLKGVDSTLKIQPAKLEDSAVYLCASSPPRSGYLETQYFGPGTRLLVL.

The CDR3 DNA reads TGTGCCAGCAGTACCCTGCGACAGGGGACAAGGGTCACTGAAGCTTTCTTT. Its translation: CASSTLRQGTRVTEAFF. The rearrangement joins TRBV27 to TRBJ1-1, with 8 bases fitting TRBD1. CDR1 and CDR2 from the germline V gene are MNHEY and SMNVEV (reference sequence). V was pared by 5 bases and J by 4 bases, with 15 bases of the junction left unmatched. This CDR3 is 17 amino acids long.

The chain employs TRBV5-6 and TRBJ2-1, with 14 bases that match TRBD2. Germline assignment: CDR1 SGHDT and CDR2 YYEEEE. This CDR3 region has 18 residues. The V segment lost 4 bases and the J segment 2 bases; nucleotides outside the gene matches: 8. The CDR3 is CASSPGTSGGSPYNEQFF. CDR3 coding DNA: TGTGCCAGCAGCCCCGGGACTAGCGGGGGATCTCCCTACAATGAGCAGTTCTTC.

The rearrangement joins TRBV6-1 to TRBJ2-7, with 9 bases aligning to TRBD1. CDR1 and CDR2 (germline): MNHNS, SASEGT. The CDR3 is 15 amino acids. The junction had 4 bases not matched to a gene; V was cut back by 0 bases and J by 4 bases. As DNA, the CDR3 is TGTGCCAGCAGTGAAGCAAGGGGACAGGGTTACGAGCAGTACTTC. It specifies CASSEARGQGYEQYF.

Note on this clonotype: A junction boundary mismatches the germline segment, possibly from a read error. The chain carries TRBV3-1 and TRBJ2-6, with D possibly matching TRBD1 (6 bases). The CDR3 is 18 residues long. Germline CDR1 and CDR2: LGHDT and YNNKEL (reference sequence). CDR3 in amino acids: CVSSQAGTILSGANVLTF. The CDR3 nucleotides are TGTGTCAGCAGCCAAGCAGGGACAATCCTCTCTGGGGCCAACGTCCTGACTTTC.

Ten or more counts support this clonotype. The rearrangement links TRBV7-9 to TRBJ2-1, with 7 bases identical to TRBD2. CDR1 is SEHNR, CDR2 FQNEAQ, per germline (reference sequence). The J segment lost 12 bases and the V segment lost 5 bases, leaving 16 bases of the junction unmatched. The CDR3 has 15 residues. CDR3 loop: CASSPGGGSRFMQFF. The CDR3 nucleotides read TGTGCCAGCAGCCCTGGGGGGGGGAGCCGCTTTATGCAGTTCTTC.

Comments on this clonotype: At one end, the junction sequence differs from germline, possibly due to a read error. The V call is TRBV28, the J call TRBJ1-2; D unclear. Germline V CDR1 and CDR2: MDHEN, SYDVKM. This CDR3 has 15 amino acids. CDR3 sequence: CTSRSHRDLDYGYTF. The CDR3 region has the DNA TGTACCAGCAGGTCCCACCGGGATCTGGACTATGGCTACACCTTC.

This clonotype was counted a few times. This rearrangement joins TRBV7-9 to TRBJ2-3; D is possibly TRBD1 or TRBD2 (5 bases each). Deletions cut 10 bases from V and 1 base from J, with 21 bases between. CDR3 length equals 16 residues. Germline CDR1 reads SEHNR; CDR2 reads FQNEAQ (reference sequence). The DNA of the CDR3 is TGTGCCACCATCCGAGGGTTCGGGGCCCGCACAGATACGCAGTATTTT. Translated: CATIRGFGARTDTQYF.

The chain is built from TRBV4-3 and TRBJ2-7; 8 bases are a match to TRBD2. CDR1 LGHNA and CDR2 YSLEER come from the germline V gene. The CDR3 is 17 residues long. V lost 1 base and J lost 0; bases outside the gene matches: 8. CDR3 coding DNA: TGCGCCAGCAGCCAAGGCCCAGCGGGGGCCGCCTCCTACGAGCAGTACTTC. This gives the protein CASSQGPAGAASYEQYF.

For this clonotype: The junction departs from the called germline gene at one end, perhaps through a read error. This chain links TRBV6-6 with TRBJ1-2; possibly TRBD1 for D (5 bases). The CDR3 covers 13 residues. Germline V gives CDR1 MNHNY, CDR2 SVGAGI (reference sequence). The DNA of the CDR3 is TGTGCCGGCAGCCCAGTGGGGGTCTATGGCTACACCTTC. This translates into CAGSPVGVYGYTF.

The CDR3 spells CASSETGTGEKLFF. Here the CDR3 DNA reads TGTGCCAGCAGTGAGACAGGGACGGGTGAAAAACTGTTTTTT. The V gene is TRBV28, the J gene TRBJ1-4; TRBD1 aligns across 7 bases. The CDR3 runs to 14 residues. V lost 5 bases, J lost 7 bases, and 7 bases stayed unmatched. Germline-derived CDR1 and CDR2 are MDHEN and SYDVKM.

The V and J genes are TRBV11-2 and TRBJ1-5; D is ambiguous. V was clipped by 1 base and J by 3 bases, with 7 bases between them. This CDR3 spans 14 amino acids. Looked up from germline, CDR1 is SGHAT and CDR2 is FQNNGV. The CDR3 region is CASSLAGTNQPQHF. CDR3 nucleotide sequence: TGTGCCAGCAGCTTAGCCGGAACCAATCAGCCCCAGCATTTT.

CDR3 loop: CASSLLSGGDQPQHF. CDR3 bases: TGTGCCAGCAGTTTATTGTCAGGGGGAGATCAGCCCCAGCATTTT. The chain joins TRBV27 to TRBJ1-5; TRBD1 agrees at 7 bases. The CDR3 runs 15 residues. Germline CDR1 is MNHEY and CDR2 is SMNVEV (reference sequence). V trimming: 1 base; J trimming: 5 bases; junction bases outside the gene matches: 5.

J is TRBJ1-5 and V is TRBV7-2; 12 bases map to TRBD1. Germline V gives CDR1 SGHTA, CDR2 FQGNSA. This CDR3 contains 18 residues. The trim removed 5 bases at V and 6 bases at J, leaving 14 bases unmatched. The CDR3 loop is CASSPTLGTGGFSQPQHF. In nucleotides, the CDR3 is TGTGCCAGCAGCCCAACTTTGGGGACAGGGGGCTTTAGTCAGCCCCAGCATTTT.

The table lists this clonotype with a few counts. The chain combines TRBV6-1 with TRBJ2-7; a weak D match, TRBD2 (5 bases). V dropped 2 bases and J dropped 10 bases, with 9 bases sitting between them. CDR3 length equals 11 residues. CDR1 and CDR2 from the germline V gene are MNHNS and SASEGT. The CDR3 DNA reads as TGTGCCAGCAGTGAACGGCTAGCCCAGTACTTC. It yields the protein CASSERLAQYF.

This clonotype was counted a few times. V gene TRBV24-1 combines with J gene TRBJ2-1; D may be TRBD1 (6 bases). This CDR3 is 14 amino acids long. Trimming took off 4 bases at V and 5 bases at J, with 11 bases between the two ends. CDR1 is KGHDR and CDR2 is SFDVKD in the germline V gene. The CDR3 spells CATSDPTGNNEQFF. CDR3 nucleotides: TGTGCCACCAGTGACCCCACAGGGAACAATGAGCAGTTCTTC.

This clonotype came up a few times. The J gene is TRBJ2-5, the V gene TRBV9; 8 bases match TRBD2. This CDR3 is 15 amino acids long. V shed 0 bases and J 5 bases; nucleotides not matched to a gene: 6. The germline CDR1 and CDR2 sequences are SGDLS and YYNGEE. In DNA form, the CDR3 reads TGTGCCAGCAGCGTAGGTCGAGCGGGGGTGGAGACCCAGTACTTC. Amino acid sequence: CASSVGRAGVETQYF.

This clonotype has only one observation. The gene calls are TRBV12-5 and TRBJ2-1; 7 bases are a match to TRBD1. Near its end, the DNA agrees better with TRBJ2-7, so the J call may be wrong. CDR1 is LGHNT, CDR2 FRNRAP, per germline. The CDR3 is 16 amino acids. The CDR3 region has the DNA TGTGCTAGGGACGCCTTCTGGGACAGTTTCTACAATGAGCAGTACTTC. Translating gives CARDAFWDSFYNEQYF.

In its sample, this clonotype was seen a few times. The chain has TRBV7-2 and TRBJ2-7, with D unresolved. This CDR3 comprises 13 residues. Trimming removed 5 bases at V and 0 bases at J, with 8 bases between. Germline CDR1 reads SGHTA; CDR2 reads FQGNSA. The CDR3 sequence is CASSVEVSYEQYF. Written as DNA, the CDR3 is TGTGCCAGCAGCGTAGAGGTCTCCTACGAGCAGTACTTC. The full variable domain, completed using reference TRBV7-2 and TRBJ2-7, is GAGVSQSPSNKVTEKGKDVELRCDPISGHTALYWYRQSLGQGLEFLIYFQGNSAPDKSGLPSDRFSAERTGGSVSTLTIQRTQQEDSAVYLCASSVEVSYEQYFGPGTRLTVT.

The rearrangement joins TRBV20-1 to TRBJ1-2, with 7 bases aligning to TRBD1. CDR1 and CDR2 (germline): DFQATT, SNEGSKA (reference sequence). CDR3 length: 15 amino acids. The junction had 7 bases not matched to a gene; V was cut back by 1 base and J by 2 bases. The CDR3 DNA reads as TGCAGTGCTAGAGTCGGGGCCAGGGGGAACTATGGCTACACCTTC. This encodes CSARVGARGNYGYTF.

The V call is TRBV5-1, the J call TRBJ2-2; 10 bases match TRBD2. Germline assignment: CDR1 SGHRS and CDR2 YFSETQ. V gave up 4 bases and J gave up 1 base; unmatched junction bases: 1. The CDR3 loop spans 15 amino acids. The CDR3 sequence is CASSTSGVNTGELFF. The CDR3 DNA reads as TGCGCCAGCAGCACTAGCGGGGTGAACACCGGGGAGCTGTTTTTT.

As concerns this clonotype: A much larger clone differs from this one at a single base, so this may be a read error. This rearrangement joins TRBV7-2 to TRBJ2-1, with D tentatively TRBD1 or TRBD2 (5 bases each). The DNA matches TRBJ2-7 better at its end, which makes the J call doubtful. The CDR3 contains 16 residues. CDR1 is SGHTA, CDR2 FQGNSA, per germline. The CDR3, as DNA: TGTGCCAGCAGCTTAGCGATCGGGACGGAATACAATGAGCAGTACTTC. This gives the protein CASSLAIGTEYNEQYF.

The V and J genes are TRBV11-2 and TRBJ2-7; 11 positions match TRBD1. TRBJ2-5 explains the end of the DNA better; the J call may be wrong. Germline loops: CDR1 SGHAT, CDR2 FQNNGV. The CDR3 covers 16 residues. The CDR3 spells CASSIQRTGGEETQYF. The CDR3 coding sequence is TGTGCCAGCAGCATCCAGAGGACAGGGGGCGAGGAGACCCAGTACTTC.

This clonotype was seen more than once but under ten times. The CDR3 sequence: CASSWGQEDIQYF. The CDR3 DNA follows: TGCGCCAGCAGCTGGGGACAGGAGGACATTCAGTACTTC. The J gene is TRBJ2-4, the V gene TRBV5-1; the match to TRBD1 covers 8 bases. The CDR3 has 13 residues. Germline loops: CDR1 SGHRS, CDR2 YFSETQ. The V gene end was trimmed by 3 bases and the J gene end by 8 bases; junction bases not matched to a gene: 4.

This clonotype was found a few times. J is TRBJ2-1 and V is TRBV9; perhaps TRBD2 as D (7 bases). The ends were cut back, 0 bases at V and 8 bases at J, with 12 bases in the middle. The CDR3 length is 14 residues. Per the germline V gene, CDR1 is SGDLS and CDR2 is YYNGEE. The CDR3 region is CASSVGWGGDEQFF. In DNA form, the CDR3 reads TGTGCCAGCAGCGTAGGTTGGGGGGGCGATGAGCAGTTCTTC.

The V and J genes are TRBV7-2 and TRBJ2-4; D perhaps matches TRBD2 (6 bases). From germline, CDR1 is SGHTA and CDR2 FQGNSA. The germline V and J ends were trimmed by 2 bases and 10 bases, with 15 bases remaining between them. This CDR3 has 14 amino acids. CDR3 nucleotides: TGTGCCAGCAGCTTAAAGGCGCGGGGAGCTATTCAGTACTTC. Translating gives CASSLKARGAIQYF.

The chain has TRBV6-2 or TRBV6-3 and TRBJ2-7; the D is unclear. Germline-derived CDR1 and CDR2 are MNHEY and SVGEGT. V lost 7 bases to trimming and J lost 2 bases, with 9 bases between them. This CDR3 is 12 amino acids long. Here the CDR3 DNA reads TGTGCCAGCACGGACGGACCCTACGAGCAGTACTTC. Translation: CASTDGPYEQYF.

V is TRBV5-6 and J is TRBJ2-2, with TRBD2 identical over 7 bases. The CDR3 is made up of 15 amino acids. CDR1 and CDR2 (germline): SGHDT, YYEEEE. The V segment lost 3 bases and the J segment 0 bases; nucleotides outside the gene matches: 2. CDR3 coding DNA: TGTGCCAGCAGCTCGGGACTATCGAACACCGGGGAGCTGTTTTTT. Its translation is CASSSGLSNTGELFF. Drawing the rest from reference TRBV5-6 and TRBJ2-2, the complete variable domain is DAGVTQSPTHLIKTRGQQVTLRCSPKSGHDTVSWYQQALGQGPQFIFQYYEEEERQRGNFPDRFSGHQFPNYSSELNVNALLLGDSALYLCASSSGLSNTGELFFGEGSRLTVL.

In its sample, this clonotype was seen a few times. The CDR3 region is CASSLQTETLKYF. In DNA, the CDR3 is TGTGCCAGCAGTTTACAGACGGAAACCCTGAAGTACTTC. The gene calls are TRBV28 and TRBJ2-4; D call uncertain. Germline assignment: CDR1 MDHEN and CDR2 SYDVKM. V lost 2 bases, J lost 14 bases, and 16 bases lay in between. CDR3 length: 13 residues. Drawing the rest from reference TRBV28 and TRBJ2-4, the complete variable domain is DVKVTQSSRYLVKRTGEKVFLECVQDMDHENMFWYRQDPGLGLRLIYFSYDVKMKEKGDIPEGYSVSREKKERFSLILESASTNQTSMYLCASSLQTETLKYFGAGTRLSVL.